Here is one TCR beta chain with its context. The J segment lost 7 bases and the V segment lost 7 bases, leaving 5 bases of the junction unmatched. The V gene's germline CDR1 is LNHDA and CDR2 SQIVND (reference sequence). CDR3 length equals 13 residues. This record belongs to a study of T cell changes during pregnancy in multiple sclerosis. The data were produced by immunoSEQ multiplex PCR, yet TCRdb's version contains in-frame clones alone and is incomplete. The sample holds approximately 130,000 clones, approximately 96% seen once. The sequence came from a female donor with multiple sclerosis, enrolled in a pregnancy study. The chain is built from TRBV19 and TRBJ2-7, with 12 nucleotides matching TRBD2. The material sequenced was peripheral blood, taken after pregnancy. This CDR3 is CASTSLAGGEQYF. Written as DNA, the CDR3 is TGTGCCAGTACGTCTCTAGCGGGAGGGGAGCAGTACTTC.